One and the same sample provided the 22 T cell receptor beta chains below, sequenced in a study of blood T cell repertoires in COVID-19. The repertoire was sequenced with immunoSEQ multiplex PCR; TCRdb's copy has only in-frame clones and lacks some. The sample contains approximately 320,000 clones, roughly 87% of which appear only once. Sequencing was done on a sample of PBMCs or T cells enriched from blood (not recorded which). These receptors all come from a woman under 30 who had recovered from COVID-19.

The gene calls are TRBV4-3 and TRBJ1-4, with D perhaps matching TRBD1 (6 bases). CDR1 and CDR2 (germline): LGHNA, YSLEER. The CDR3 is 15 residues long. The V and J ends lost 1 base and 5 bases respectively, with 11 bases between them. CDR3 protein: CASSQVNRENEKLFF. Written as DNA, the CDR3 is TGCGCCAGCAGCCAAGTTAACAGGGAGAATGAAAAACTGTTTTTT.

V and J are TRBV2 and TRBJ1-5; 10 nucleotides align to TRBD1. J gave up 2 bases and V 9 bases, and 13 bases lay outside the gene matches. Germline V gives CDR1 SNHLY, CDR2 FYNNEI. The CDR3 is 17 amino acids. CDR3 coding DNA: TGTGCCAGTGGGGGACAGGGGATTCTTTTGCGCAATCAGCCCCAGCATTTT. Its protein is CASGGQGILLRNQPQHF.

The chain uses TRBV6-5 and TRBJ2-2, with D maybe TRBD1 (5 bases). Trimming removed 2 bases at V and 2 bases at J, with 12 bases between. Germline CDR1 is MNHEY and CDR2 is SVGAGI. The CDR3 spans 16 residues. The CDR3 protein is CASSYDSPENTGELFF. In DNA form, the CDR3 reads TGTGCCAGCAGTTACGACAGCCCGGAAAACACCGGGGAGCTGTTTTTT.

The rearrangement uses TRBV15 and TRBJ1-5, with 10 bases lining up with TRBD1. Looked up from germline, CDR1 is LNHNV and CDR2 is YYDKDF (reference sequence). The CDR3 consists of 14 residues. Trimming removed 6 bases from V and 5 bases from J; junction bases left unmatched: 4. The CDR3 loop reads CATSWTGGDQPQHF. The CDR3 region has the DNA TGTGCCACCAGTTGGACAGGGGGGGATCAGCCCCAGCATTTT.

CDR3 in amino acids: CASSQAGTGPYEQYF. Here the CDR3 DNA reads TGCGCCAGCAGCCAGGCCGGGACAGGCCCCTACGAGCAGTACTTC. V and J are TRBV4-3 and TRBJ2-7; 8 bases are shared with TRBD1. From germline, CDR1 is LGHNA and CDR2 YSLEER. This CDR3 is 15 amino acids long. V gave up 3 bases and J gave up 2 bases; unmatched junction bases: 6.

This clone was seen only a few times. The V and J genes are TRBV5-6 and TRBJ1-2, with D tentatively TRBD1 (6 bases). V was cut by 4 bases and J by 3 bases, with 10 bases left in between. Germline CDR1 reads SGHDT; CDR2 reads YYEEEE. The CDR3 runs 13 residues. The CDR3 here is CASSHPGDYGYTF. CDR3 sequence (DNA): TGTGCCAGCAGCCATCCAGGGGACTATGGCTACACCTTC.

The chain carries TRBV19 and TRBJ1-1, with D unclear. Germline V gives CDR1 LNHDA, CDR2 SQIVND (reference sequence). Trimming left V 7 bases short and J 0 bases short, with 12 bases between. This CDR3 spans 14 amino acids. CDR3 nucleotides: TGTGCCAGTACCGCTTGGGGAGTGAACACTGAAGCTTTCTTT. Its translation: CASTAWGVNTEAFF.

The chain employs TRBV4-1 and TRBJ2-5; TRBD1 aligns across 7 bases. There are 13 residues in the CDR3. Germline V gene lookup returns CDR1 MGHRA and CDR2 YSYEKL. V gave up 4 bases and J gave up 4 bases; unmatched junction bases: 3. CDR3 amino acids: CASSRQGRETQYF. The CDR3, as DNA: TGCGCCAGCAGCCGACAGGGTCGAGAGACCCAGTACTTC.

The chain is built from TRBV28 and TRBJ1-1; 7 positions agree with TRBD1. J was trimmed by 1 base and V by 3 bases; bases with no gene match: 11. Germline assignment: CDR1 MDHEN and CDR2 SYDVKM. CDR3 length: 17 amino acids. The CDR3 nucleotides read TGTGCCAGCAGTTTCTTCGCCGGGGCAGGGGGGAACACTGAAGCTTTCTTT. Translating it yields CASSFFAGAGGNTEAFF.

The V gene is TRBV7-9, the J gene TRBJ2-3; D is unresolved. The CDR3 spans 15 residues. V was shortened by 4 bases and J by 0 bases, with 11 bases between the two germline ends. CDR1 is SEHNR and CDR2 is FQNEAQ in the germline V gene (reference sequence). The CDR3 protein is CASSSYLESTDTQYF. CDR3 coding DNA: TGTGCCAGCAGCTCCTACCTAGAGAGCACAGATACGCAGTATTTT. Full variable domain (missing parts from reference TRBV7-9 and TRBJ2-3): DTGVSQNPRHKITKRGQNVTFRCDPISEHNRLYWYRQTLGQGPEFLTYFQNEAQLEKSRLLSDRFSAERPKGSFSTLEIQRTEQGDSAMYLCASSSYLESTDTQYFGPGTRLTVL.

V is TRBV6-1 and J is TRBJ1-2; D is unresolved. The germline V and J ends were trimmed by 1 base and 8 bases, with 11 bases remaining between them. The CDR3 is 13 residues long. CDR1 is MNHNS, CDR2 SASEGT, per germline. CDR3 sequence: CASSEVGERGYTF. The DNA for the CDR3 is TGTGCCAGCAGTGAAGTTGGGGAGCGGGGCTACACCTTC.

The chain couples TRBV7-2 to TRBJ1-5; a possible D gene is TRBD1 (6 bases). CDR1 is SGHTA and CDR2 is FQGNSA in the germline V gene. Trimming pared 3 bases from V and 6 bases from J, leaving 12 bases between. CDR3 size: 14 residues. The CDR3 nucleotides are TGTGCCAGCAGCTTTGACGTAGGGGGTCAGCCCCAGCATTTT. Translated: CASSFDVGGQPQHF. Based on the CDR3 plus reference TRBV7-2 and TRBJ1-5, the full variable domain is GAGVSQSPSNKVTEKGKDVELRCDPISGHTALYWYRQSLGQGLEFLIYFQGNSAPDKSGLPSDRFSAERTGGSVSTLTIQRTQQEDSAVYLCASSFDVGGQPQHFGDGTRLSIL.

This chain joins TRBV7-3 and TRBJ2-1; the D gene is possibly TRBD2 (5 bases). CDR3 length equals 13 residues. Trimming cost V 2 bases and J 5 bases, with 7 bases left between them. Germline CDR1 reads SGHTA; CDR2 reads FQGTGA. The CDR3 region has the DNA TGTGCCAGCAGCTTATCGGGAAACAATGAGCAGTTCTTC. This sequence encodes CASSLSGNNEQFF.

The chain uses TRBV7-9 and TRBJ2-7, with a tentative D call TRBD2 (7 bases). The length of the CDR3 is 14 residues. The V end lost 5 bases, the J end lost 7 bases, and 18 bases lay between the germline ends. Germline-derived CDR1 and CDR2 are SEHNR and FQNEAQ (reference sequence). CDR3 DNA: TGTGCCAGCAGCCATGGGGGGGCCACTGTTGAGCAGTACTTC. It is translated as CASSHGGATVEQYF.

This clone was picked up a small number of times. The chain uses TRBV7-2 and TRBJ1-2; 11 nucleotides line up with TRBD1. Germline V gene lookup returns CDR1 SGHTA and CDR2 FQGNSA. There are 15 residues in the CDR3. V shed 5 bases and J 4 bases; nucleotides not matched to a gene: 6. The CDR3 DNA is TGTGCCAGCAGCGTATGGACAGGGGGCTTCTATGGCTACACCTTC. Its protein product is CASSVWTGGFYGYTF. Variable domain in full (rest from reference TRBV7-2 and TRBJ1-2): GAGVSQSPSNKVTEKGKDVELRCDPISGHTALYWYRQSLGQGLEFLIYFQGNSAPDKSGLPSDRFSAERTGGSVSTLTIQRTQQEDSAVYLCASSVWTGGFYGYTFGSGTRLTVV.

This sequence joins TRBV4-1 and TRBJ1-2; maybe TRBD1 (6 bases). Germline CDR1 MGHRA, CDR2 YSYEKL. CDR3 length: 17 residues. Trimming cost V 4 bases and J 3 bases, with 21 bases left between them. The CDR3 DNA reads as TGCGCCAGCAGCCGCACACCCTCAGGGGCGCGGGACTATGGCTACACCTTC. This sequence encodes CASSRTPSGARDYGYTF.

This chain links TRBV5-1 with TRBJ2-3; the match to TRBD1 covers 7 bases. CDR3 length: 15 amino acids. After removal of 0 bases from V and 0 bases from J, the junction contained 1 base not matched to a gene. Germline V gives CDR1 SGHRS, CDR2 YFSETQ. The CDR3 protein is CASSLAGQSTDTQYF. DNA of the CDR3: TGCGCCAGCAGCTTGGCGGGACAGAGCACAGATACGCAGTATTTT.

The chain employs TRBV6-6 and TRBJ2-3, with D unresolved. The germline gives CDR1 MNHNY, CDR2 SVGAGI (reference sequence). V was pared by 8 bases and J by 2 bases, with 5 bases between. This CDR3 spans 11 amino acids. The CDR3 here is CASSLTDTQYF. The CDR3 DNA sequence: TGTGCCAGCTCCCTCACAGATACGCAGTATTTT.

The chain joins TRBV11-2 to TRBJ1-1, with D possibly TRBD1 on 5 matching bases. V lost 5 bases and J lost 4, with 11 bases in between. The CDR3 consists of 13 residues. Germline V gene sequence: CDR1 SGHAT, CDR2 FQNNGV. The chain's CDR3 is CASSPNQGTEAFF. The CDR3 nucleotides read TGTGCCAGCAGCCCAAATCAGGGCACTGAAGCTTTCTTT. Using reference TRBV11-2 and TRBJ1-1 for the parts outside the CDR3, the full variable domain is EAGVAQSPRYKIIEKRQSVAFWCNPISGHATLYWYQQILGQGPKLLIQFQNNGVVDDSQLPKDRFSAERLKGVDSTLKIQPAKLEDSAVYLCASSPNQGTEAFFGQGTRLTVV.

The chain's CDR3 is CASSLARENEQFF. The CDR3 DNA follows: TGTGCCAGCAGCTTAGCCCGGGAGAATGAGCAGTTCTTC. V usage is TRBV7-8 and J usage is TRBJ2-1; D is possibly TRBD2 (6 bases). There are 13 residues in the CDR3. Trimming shortened V by 0 bases and J by 7 bases, and 7 bases separated the two germline ends. Germline V gene lookup returns CDR1 SGHVS and CDR2 FQNEAQ.

V is TRBV6-6 and J is TRBJ1-5; D uncertain. The V and J ends lost 6 bases and 0 bases respectively, with 12 bases between them. This CDR3 spans 15 amino acids. Germline CDR1 and CDR2: MNHNY and SVGAGI (reference sequence). The CDR3 sequence: CASRVGSFSNQPQHF. CDR3 DNA: TGTGCCAGCAGAGTCGGTAGTTTTAGCAATCAGCCCCAGCATTTT.

CDR3 protein: CASCRDRASEDTQYF. The CDR3 nucleotides read TGTGCCAGCTGCCGGGACAGGGCCTCTGAGGATACGCAGTATTTT. This chain links TRBV27 with TRBJ2-3; 9 bases align to TRBD1. The germline gives CDR1 MNHEY, CDR2 SMNVEV (reference sequence). The J segment lost 6 bases and the V segment lost 8 bases, leaving 12 bases of the junction unmatched. This CDR3 region has 15 residues.